Each of the 22 T cell receptor beta chains below was sequenced from the same sample in a study of blood T cell repertoires in COVID-19. Repertoires were generated with immunoSEQ multiplex PCR, while TCRdb's copy carries only in-frame clones and drops some. This table holds around 26,000 clones, 87% found once. Material: peripheral blood. These TCRs come from a human donor with active COVID-19. The donor label of this sample is uncertain.

V is TRBV6-4 and J is TRBJ2-6, with D perhaps matching TRBD1 (6 bases). Trimming stripped 5 bases from V and 0 bases from J, with 11 bases between. Germline assignment: CDR1 MRHNA and CDR2 SNTAGT. The length of the CDR3 is 16 residues. In DNA, the CDR3 is TGTGCCAGCAGTCGGGACACCTTCTCTGGGGCCAACGTCCTGACTTTC. Its translation: CASSRDTFSGANVLTF.

This clone was detected only once. The V call is TRBV24-1, the J call TRBJ2-3, with 7 bases fitting TRBD2. Germline-derived CDR1 and CDR2 are KGHDR and SFDVKD. V lost 3 bases and J lost 2; bases outside the gene matches: 7. The CDR3 is 16 amino acids. CDR3 region: CATSDGTKWATDTQYF. The DNA for the CDR3 is TGTGCCACCAGTGATGGGACTAAATGGGCCACAGATACGCAGTATTTT.

This chain uses TRBV15 with TRBJ2-7; tentative D call: TRBD1 (6 bases). The CDR3 totals 15 residues. The germline V gene encodes CDR1 LNHNV and CDR2 YYDKDF (reference sequence). The V end lost 0 bases, the J end lost 2 bases, and 11 bases lay between the germline ends. The CDR3 nucleotides are TGTGCCACCAGCAGAGAACTCGACAGGACCTACGAGCAGTACTTC. This gives the protein CATSRELDRTYEQYF.

This rearrangement joins TRBV19 to TRBJ2-6; 13 bases are a match to TRBD2. V shed 5 bases and J 1 base; nucleotides not matched to a gene: 8. The germline CDR1 and CDR2 sequences are LNHDA and SQIVND (reference sequence). The CDR3 totals 19 residues. The CDR3 DNA sequence: TGTGCCAGTAGTTCTGGACTAGCGGGAGCACTTTCTGGGGCCAACGTCCTGACTTTC. Amino acid sequence: CASSSGLAGALSGANVLTF.

The genes are TRBV12-3 or TRBV12-4 and TRBJ1-4, with unresolved D. The CDR3 has 11 residues. Trimming removed 6 bases at V and 7 bases at J, with 6 bases between. The CDR3 DNA follows: TGTGCCAGCAGCTCAGTTGAAAAACTGTTTTTT. Protein: CASSSVEKLFF.

This clone is medium-sized by share. The V and J genes are TRBV27 and TRBJ2-7; no clear D gene. The germline gives CDR1 MNHEY, CDR2 SMNVEV (reference sequence). V lost 2 bases and J 2 bases, leaving 7 bases between the germline ends. CDR3 length equals 13 residues. This CDR3 is CASSLLGPYEQYF. DNA for the CDR3: TGTGCCAGCAGTTTACTAGGCCCCTACGAGCAGTACTTC.

The chain links TRBV5-1 to TRBJ1-4; D ambiguous. V gave up 1 base and J gave up 3 bases, with 10 bases separating them. The CDR3 is 15 residues long. The V gene's germline CDR1 is SGHRS and CDR2 YFSETQ. CDR3 region: CASSLSGVSNEKLFF. The CDR3 nucleotides are TGCGCCAGCAGCTTGTCTGGAGTCTCTAATGAAAAACTGTTTTTT.

The chain uses TRBV9 and TRBJ1-2; perhaps TRBD1 as D (5 bases). There are 13 residues in the CDR3. Per germline, CDR1 SGDLS and CDR2 YYNGEE. V dropped 0 bases and J dropped 6 bases, with 9 bases sitting between them. This CDR3 reads CASSVDGGDGYTF. The CDR3 bases are TGTGCCAGCAGCGTAGACGGGGGGGATGGCTACACCTTC.

This chain links TRBV2 with TRBJ2-2; possibly TRBD2 for D (5 bases). V was clipped by 6 bases and J by 5 bases, with 10 bases between them. The CDR3 length is 13 residues. CDR1 SNHLY and CDR2 FYNNEI come from the germline V gene. The DNA of the CDR3 is TGTGCCAGCAGGGAGACGGGAACCGGGGAGCTGTTTTTT. Its protein product is CASRETGTGELFF.

CDR3 sequence (DNA): TGTGCCACCGGGGGACAGAAGAACACTGAAGCTTTCTTT. Amino acids: CATGGQKNTEAFF. The V gene is TRBV15, the J gene TRBJ1-1; TRBD1 matches at 7 bases. Per the germline V gene, CDR1 is LNHNV and CDR2 is YYDKDF (reference sequence). V shed 8 bases, J shed 1 base, and the junction held 4 bases outside the gene matches. The CDR3 runs to 13 residues. Full variable domain (missing parts from reference TRBV15 and TRBJ1-1): DAMVIQNPRYQVTQFGKPVTLSCSQTLNHNVMYWYQQKSSQAPKLLFHYYDKDFNNEADTPDNFQSRRPNTSFCFLDIRSPGLGDTAMYLCATGGQKNTEAFFGQGTRLTVV.

The rearrangement links TRBV4-2 to TRBJ2-1, with D possibly matching TRBD2 (6 bases). V gave up 3 bases and J gave up 2 bases, with 11 bases separating them. Germline V lookup: CDR1 LGHNA, CDR2 YNFKEQ. The CDR3 spans 15 residues. CDR3 in DNA: TGTGCCAGCAGCCACGGGACTTCTACCTACAATGAGCAGTTCTTC. It encodes CASSHGTSTYNEQFF.

The chain combines TRBV6-4 with TRBJ2-7, with 11 bases lining up with TRBD1. V shed 4 bases and J 6 bases; nucleotides not matched to a gene: 8. Germline CDR1 reads MRHNA; CDR2 reads SNTAGT. The CDR3 is 15 amino acids. The CDR3 sequence: CASSAKGTGGGEQYF. The CDR3 coding sequence is TGTGCCAGCAGTGCAAAGGGGACAGGGGGGGGCGAGCAGTACTTC.

This chain uses TRBV9 with TRBJ2-7; 8 bases fit TRBD1. Losses at the gene ends were 4 bases for V and 4 bases for J; bases not matched to a gene: 13. The germline CDR1 and CDR2 sequences are SGDLS and YYNGEE. This CDR3 is built from 16 residues. The CDR3 region is CASSLTPGGRGYEQYF. CDR3 sequence (DNA): TGTGCCAGCAGCCTCACCCCAGGGGGCAGGGGGTACGAGCAGTACTTC. Together with reference TRBV9 and TRBJ2-7, the CDR3 gives the full variable domain: DSGVTQTPKHLITATGQRVTLRCSPRSGDLSVYWYQQSLDQGLQFLIQYYNGEERAKGNILERFSAQQFPDLHSELNLSSLELGDSALYFCASSLTPGGRGYEQYFGPGTRLTVT.

The rearrangement links TRBV3-1 (or the pseudogene TRBV3-2) to TRBJ2-3; tentative D call: TRBD2 (6 bases). The ends were cut back, 4 bases at V and 1 base at J, with 15 bases in the middle. This CDR3 is 16 amino acids long. Germline CDR1 is LGHDT and CDR2 is YNNKEL (reference sequence). The CDR3: CASSRDTGVGTDTQYF. DNA of the CDR3: TGTGCCAGCAGCCGAGACACGGGAGTTGGCACAGATACGCAGTATTTT.

The chain employs TRBV15 and TRBJ2-7; D is unclear. CDR3 length: 15 amino acids. V was trimmed by 0 bases and J by 0 bases, leaving 9 bases between them. Germline CDR1 reads LNHNV; CDR2 reads YYDKDF (reference sequence). CDR3 nucleotide sequence: TGTGCCACCAGCAGAGACGGGTATAGCTCCTACGAGCAGTACTTC. This encodes CATSRDGYSSYEQYF.

The V gene is TRBV9, the J gene TRBJ2-1; 7 nucleotides line up with TRBD2. The trim removed 1 base at V and 3 bases at J, leaving 4 bases unmatched. Germline V CDR1 and CDR2: SGDLS, YYNGEE. The CDR3 is 15 amino acids. The CDR3 region has the DNA TGTGCCAGCAGCGTACGGCTAGCGGACTACAATGAGCAGTTCTTC. Protein sequence: CASSVRLADYNEQFF.

The sample holds a few counts of this clone. This chain uses TRBV5-1 with TRBJ2-7, with TRBD1 matching over 7 bases. J was trimmed by 2 bases and V by 0 bases; bases with no gene match: 2. Germline V lookup: CDR1 SGHRS, CDR2 YFSETQ. CDR3 length equals 14 residues. The CDR3 region is CASSLGQGAYEQYF. As DNA, the CDR3 is TGCGCCAGCAGCTTGGGGCAGGGGGCCTACGAGCAGTACTTC.

The chain combines TRBV6-2 or TRBV6-3 with TRBJ2-1, with 13 bases identical to TRBD2. This CDR3 spans 14 amino acids. From germline, CDR1 is MNHEY and CDR2 SVGEGT. V shed 0 bases and J 13 bases; nucleotides not matched to a gene: 3. This chain's CDR3 is CASSYSGTSGEQFF. The CDR3 bases are TGTGCCAGCAGTTACTCCGGGACTAGCGGGGAACAGTTCTTC.

The rearrangement joins TRBV27 to TRBJ2-5, with D uncertain. V was shortened by 5 bases and J by 0 bases, with 13 bases between the two germline ends. In germline, CDR1 is MNHEY, CDR2 SMNVEV (reference sequence). This CDR3 is 15 amino acids long. CDR3 DNA: TGTGCCAGCAGTCCTATGGCGGCGAACCAAGAGACCCAGTACTTC. As protein: CASSPMAANQETQYF.

This clone was detected only once. The rearrangement joins TRBV2 to TRBJ2-7, with a weak D call TRBD1 (6 bases). The V end was cut by 7 bases, the J end by 1 base, with 17 bases between. The germline gives CDR1 SNHLY, CDR2 FYNNEI. The CDR3 contains 15 residues. The CDR3 bases are TGTGCCAGCAAAACGGGACCAGGGGAATCCTACGAGCAGTACTTC. It codes for CASKTGPGESYEQYF.

This clone occurred once. The chain links TRBV2 to TRBJ1-2; 9 positions agree with TRBD1. V was pared by 6 bases and J by 6 bases, with 2 bases of the junction left unmatched. Germline V gene lookup returns CDR1 SNHLY and CDR2 FYNNEI. This CDR3 is built from 12 residues. CDR3 residues: CASRRDRDGYTF. CDR3 bases: TGTGCCAGCAGACGGGACAGGGATGGCTACACCTTC.

CDR3 amino acids: CASSANEQYF. The CDR3 DNA reads as TGTGCCAGCAGTGCCAACGAGCAGTACTTC. V is TRBV25-1 and J is TRBJ2-7; D remains ambiguous. The CDR3 runs to 10 residues. The germline V gene encodes CDR1 MGHDK and CDR2 SYGVNS. V was trimmed by 4 bases and J by 5 bases, leaving 3 bases between them.